This note documents a single T cell receptor (beta chain) sequence. Original data processing: Amplification with reference gene primers provided the estimates of nucleated cell counts. Method: immunoSEQ multiplex PCR; TCRdb's copy keeps in-frame clones and lacks some. The V and J calls and clone size come from that table; D and trimming were worked out from the DNA. The sample comprises 300,000 to 400,000 clones, roughly nine tenths of which are singletons, and around 3% rests with the top ten. This sample was included in a study of blood T cell repertoires in COVID-19. Study-level information: Researchers got acute and convalescent COVID-19 samples from the United States, Italy and Spain.

Seattle-derived patients entered the study during active infection and were followed longitudinally. Sequencing was done on a sample of peripheral blood. This receptor was taken from a woman between 25 and 40 years old with COVID-19, enrolled during active disease.

The CDR3 nucleotides read TGTGCCAGCAGCCAAGTAAAGGGACTAGCGGGAGCCTATGAGCAGTTCTTC. Protein: CASSQVKGLAGAYEQFF. The V gene is TRBV3-1 (or the pseudogene TRBV3-2), the J gene TRBJ2-1; 14 bases match TRBD2. With V trimmed by 1 base and J by 8 bases, 7 bases remained unmatched. Looked up from germline, CDR1 is LGHDT and CDR2 is YNNKEL (reference sequence). This CDR3 region has 17 residues.